The clone carrying this TCR beta chain has a single count. Assay: immunoSEQ multiplex PCR; the TCRdb copy retains only in-frame clones and omits some. The data show tens of thousands of clones, just over 90% seen once. Germline V gene lookup returns CDR1 SGHRS and CDR2 YFSETQ. This CDR3 is built from 16 residues. The V segment lost 3 bases and the J segment 3 bases; nucleotides outside the gene matches: 9. The sample belongs to a study of T cell changes during pregnancy in multiple sclerosis. The rearrangement joins TRBV5-1 to TRBJ1-2, with 9 bases aligning to TRBD1. This TCR came from a female donor with multiple sclerosis, enrolled in a pregnancy study. Source: CD8+ T cells from peripheral blood mononuclear cells, taken in the second trimester of pregnancy. This CDR3 is CASSSGQGTPYYGYTF. The DNA for the CDR3 is TGCGCCAGCAGCTCGGGACAGGGAACCCCCTACTATGGCTACACCTTC.